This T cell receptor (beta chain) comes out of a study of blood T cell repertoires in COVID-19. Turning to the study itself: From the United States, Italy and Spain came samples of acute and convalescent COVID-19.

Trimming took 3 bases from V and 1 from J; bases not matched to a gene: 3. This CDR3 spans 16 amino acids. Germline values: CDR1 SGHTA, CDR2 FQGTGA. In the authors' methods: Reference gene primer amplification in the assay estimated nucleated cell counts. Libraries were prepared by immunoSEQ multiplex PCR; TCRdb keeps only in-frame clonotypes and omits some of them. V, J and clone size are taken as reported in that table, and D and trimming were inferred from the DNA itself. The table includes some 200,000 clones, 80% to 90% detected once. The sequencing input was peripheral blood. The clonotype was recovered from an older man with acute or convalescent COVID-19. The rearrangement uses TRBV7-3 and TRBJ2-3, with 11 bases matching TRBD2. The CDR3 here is CASSLGLAARTDTQYF. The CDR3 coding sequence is TGTGCCAGCAGCTTGGGACTAGCGGCGCGCACAGATACGCAGTATTTT.